The present entry profiles one T cell receptor beta chain with its context. Antigen unknown. This table comes from immunoSEQ multiplex PCR, and its TCRdb copy is limited to in-frame clones, with some not included. The sample comprises about 110,000 clones, 75% to 90% of which are singletons, and about 17% rests with the top ten. This record comes from a study of identifying expanded T cells in peripheral blood. General study results and limits: Over approximately two and four weeks, about 15 and 19 clones changed, versus roughly 1.1 between replicates. Clone count variance between approximately two-week samples rose with total template count.

During the collection period, no donor immune events like infections were recorded. The TCR originated in a person aged 18-70 years in good health. The sample taken for sequencing was blood.

CDR3 DNA sequence: TGCGCCAGCAGCGTCCAGGGGCAAGTAAATGAAAAACTGTTTTTT. Amino acids: CASSVQGQVNEKLFF. V usage is TRBV5-1 and J usage is TRBJ1-4; D may be TRBD1 (6 bases). V was trimmed by 4 bases and J by 5 bases, leaving 15 bases between them. CDR1 and CDR2 from the germline V gene are SGHRS and YFSETQ. CDR3 length: 15 residues. The whole variable domain, remainder taken from reference TRBV5-1 and TRBJ1-4, is KAGVTQTPRYLIKTRGQQVTLSCSPISGHRSVSWYQQTPGQGLQFLFEYFSETQRNKGNFPGRFSGRQFSNSRSEMNVSTLELGDSALYLCASSVQGQVNEKLFFGSGTQLSVL.